The entry below gives a single TCR beta chain sequence along with its context. The data were obtained in a study of cytomegalovirus exposure and HLA in healthy donors. Unmatched junction bases numbered 7, after V lost 7 bases and J lost 4 bases. CDR3 size: 14 residues. Germline-derived CDR1 and CDR2 are SGHTA and FQGNSA. PCR used 60 Vbeta primers and 13 Jbeta primers. Clones were read by immunoSEQ multiplex PCR, and TCRdb kept only the in-frame ones, dropping some. The repertoire holds fewer than 150,000 clones, with around 85% as singletons. The TCR was taken from a man aged 40-50 years in good health and CMV-seropositive. Material: PBMCs. The chain combines TRBV7-2 with TRBJ1-5; 7 bases map to TRBD1. The CDR3 reads CASTQDRQNQPQHF. CDR3 sequence (DNA): TGTGCCAGCACCCAGGACAGGCAAAATCAGCCCCAGCATTTT.